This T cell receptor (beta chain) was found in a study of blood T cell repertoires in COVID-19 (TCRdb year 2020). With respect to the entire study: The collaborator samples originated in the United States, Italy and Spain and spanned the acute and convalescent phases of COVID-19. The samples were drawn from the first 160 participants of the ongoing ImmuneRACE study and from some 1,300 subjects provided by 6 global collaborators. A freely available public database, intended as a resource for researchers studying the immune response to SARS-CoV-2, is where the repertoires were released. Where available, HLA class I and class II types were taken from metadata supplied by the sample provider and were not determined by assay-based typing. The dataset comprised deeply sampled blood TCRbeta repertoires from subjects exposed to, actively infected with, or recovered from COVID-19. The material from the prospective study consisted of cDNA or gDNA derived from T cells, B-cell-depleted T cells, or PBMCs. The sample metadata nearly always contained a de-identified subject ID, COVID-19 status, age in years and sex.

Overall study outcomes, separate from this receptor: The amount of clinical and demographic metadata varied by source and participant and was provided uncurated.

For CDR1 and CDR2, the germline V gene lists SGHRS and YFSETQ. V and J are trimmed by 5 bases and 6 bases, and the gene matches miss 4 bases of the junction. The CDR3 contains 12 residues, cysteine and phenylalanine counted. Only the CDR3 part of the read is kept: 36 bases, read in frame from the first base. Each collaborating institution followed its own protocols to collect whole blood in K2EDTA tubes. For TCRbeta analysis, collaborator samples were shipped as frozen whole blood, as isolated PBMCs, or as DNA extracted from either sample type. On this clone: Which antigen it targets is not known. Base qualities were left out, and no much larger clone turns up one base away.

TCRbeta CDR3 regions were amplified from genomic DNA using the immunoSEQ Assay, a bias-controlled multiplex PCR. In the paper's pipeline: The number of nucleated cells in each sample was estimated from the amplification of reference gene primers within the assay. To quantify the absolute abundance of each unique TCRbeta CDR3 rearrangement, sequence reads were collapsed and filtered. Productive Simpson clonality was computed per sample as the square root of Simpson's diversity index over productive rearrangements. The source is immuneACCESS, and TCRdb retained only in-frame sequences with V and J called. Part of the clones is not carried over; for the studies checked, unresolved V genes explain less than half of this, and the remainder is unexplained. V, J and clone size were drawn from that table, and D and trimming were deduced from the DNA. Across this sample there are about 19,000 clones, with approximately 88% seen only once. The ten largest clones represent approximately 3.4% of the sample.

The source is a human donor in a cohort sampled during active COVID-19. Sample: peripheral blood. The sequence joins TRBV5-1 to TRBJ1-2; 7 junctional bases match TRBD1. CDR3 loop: CASSRGQDGYTF. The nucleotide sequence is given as TGCGCCAGCAGTCGCGGACAGGATGGCTACACCTTC.